The 18 T cell receptor beta chains listed next were all sequenced from one sample in a study of blood T cell repertoires in COVID-19. Sequenced by immunoSEQ multiplex PCR; TCRdb stores in-frame clones only, minus some. The sample holds approximately 140,000 clones; about four fifths are singletons and the top ten take over 1.1%. The sequencing input was peripheral blood. The receptors stem from a man aged 55 to 70 with acute or convalescent COVID-19.

The genes are TRBV5-6 and TRBJ1-6, with 8 bases matching TRBD1. Losses at the gene ends were 0 bases for V and 7 bases for J; bases not matched to a gene: 3. Germline loops: CDR1 SGHDT, CDR2 YYEEEE. CDR3 length equals 15 residues. The CDR3 sequence: CASSLVDRDNSPLHF. The CDR3 DNA reads TGTGCCAGCAGCTTGGTGGACAGGGACAATTCACCCCTCCACTTT.

The chain recombines TRBV2 with TRBJ2-7, with D possibly being TRBD2 (6 bases). The CDR3 spans 15 residues. V lost 3 bases to trimming and J lost 3 bases, with 15 bases between them. Looked up from germline, CDR1 is SNHLY and CDR2 is FYNNEI. The CDR3 protein is CASSEQVDYRYEQYF. CDR3 sequence (DNA): TGTGCCAGCAGTGAGCAGGTGGACTACCGCTACGAGCAGTACTTC. The complete variable domain, with remaining parts taken from reference TRBV2 and TRBJ2-7, reads EPEVTQTPSHQVTQMGQEVILRCVPISNHLYFYWYRQILGQKVEFLVSFYNNEISEKSEIFDDQFSVERPDGSNFTLKIRSTKLEDSAMYFCASSEQVDYRYEQYFGPGTRLTVT.

This chain uses TRBV20-1 with TRBJ2-3; D is ambiguous. With 5 bases removed from V and 2 bases from J, the gap between germline ends came to 5 bases. Germline V gene data show CDR1 as DFQATT and CDR2 as SNEGSKA (reference sequence). This CDR3 region has 11 residues. The CDR3 sequence: CSAPNTDTQYF. CDR3 DNA: TGCAGTGCTCCTAACACAGATACGCAGTATTTT.

The chain combines TRBV6-5 with TRBJ1-1, with a possible D match to TRBD1 (6 bases). V shed 5 bases and J shed 6 bases, with 13 bases lying between them. The CDR3 loop spans 13 amino acids. From germline, CDR1 is MNHEY and CDR2 SVGAGI. The CDR3 DNA is TGTGCCAGCAGTACAGGGATGGAGGCTGAAGCTTTCTTT. The encoded protein is CASSTGMEAEAFF.

This chain connects TRBV29-1 to TRBJ2-1; 8 bases agree with TRBD2. Germline loops: CDR1 SQVTM, CDR2 ANQGSEA. Trimming at V came to 8 bases and at J to 5 bases, leaving 11 bases not matched to a gene. There are 14 residues in the CDR3. The CDR3 coding sequence is TGCAGCTTCCTCCCCGGGACTAGGAACAATGAGCAGTTCTTC. Residues: CSFLPGTRNNEQFF.

V usage is TRBV2 and J usage is TRBJ2-7; D possibly corresponds to TRBD2 (6 bases). Germline CDR1 reads SNHLY; CDR2 reads FYNNEI. Trimming removed 6 bases at V and 0 bases at J, with 12 bases between. CDR3 length: 14 residues. The CDR3 DNA reads TGTGCCAGCAGAGCCGGGACTCACTCCTACGAGCAGTACTTC. The encoded protein is CASRAGTHSYEQYF.

The chain combines TRBV19 with TRBJ2-5; D is possibly TRBD2 (5 bases). Germline assignment: CDR1 LNHDA and CDR2 SQIVND (reference sequence). V lost 6 bases and J 2 bases, leaving 16 bases between the germline ends. The CDR3 is 15 residues long. The CDR3 reads CASSDMVTGQETQYF. Here the CDR3 DNA reads TGTGCCAGTAGCGACATGGTAACGGGACAAGAGACCCAGTACTTC. Based on the CDR3 plus reference TRBV19 and TRBJ2-5, the full variable domain is DGGITQSPKYLFRKEGQNVTLSCEQNLNHDAMYWYRQDPGQGLRLIYYSQIVNDFQKGDIAEGYSVSREKKESFPLTVTSAQKNPTAFYLCASSDMVTGQETQYFGPGTRLLVL.

The chain employs TRBV7-9 and TRBJ2-2, with TRBD1 matching 8 bases. Germline assignment: CDR1 SEHNR and CDR2 FQNEAQ (reference sequence). Unmatched junction bases numbered 5, after V lost 4 bases and J lost 1 base. This CDR3 has 16 residues. The CDR3 is CASSWPTGENTGELFF. The CDR3 nucleotides are TGTGCCAGCAGCTGGCCGACAGGGGAGAACACCGGGGAGCTGTTTTTT.

The genes are TRBV28 and TRBJ1-2, with D perhaps matching TRBD1 (5 bases). There are 13 residues in the CDR3. CDR1 is MDHEN and CDR2 is SYDVKM in the germline V gene. V lost 7 bases and J 5 bases, leaving 14 bases between the germline ends. The CDR3 here is CASKTELLYGYTF. CDR3 sequence (DNA): TGTGCCAGCAAGACAGAGCTTTTATATGGCTACACCTTC.

This clone appeared a single time. The J gene is TRBJ2-7, the V gene TRBV18; D might be TRBD2 (5 bases). The germline V gene encodes CDR1 KGHSH and CDR2 LQKENI. Trimming left V 3 bases short and J 1 base short, with 10 bases between. CDR3 length: 14 residues. CDR3 sequence (DNA): TGTGCCAGCTCACCGGCGCTAGCTTCCTACGAGCAGTACTTC. Its translation: CASSPALASYEQYF.

This clone has just a few counts. The chain combines TRBV18 with TRBJ1-5; D might be TRBD1 (5 bases). Germline V CDR1 and CDR2: KGHSH, LQKENI. The CDR3 has 15 amino acids. Trimming pared 0 bases from V and 6 bases from J, leaving 12 bases between. CDR3 loop: CASSPPGRESQPQHF. DNA for the CDR3: TGTGCCAGCTCACCACCAGGCAGGGAAAGTCAGCCCCAGCATTTT.

This clone was counted between two and nine times. The V gene is TRBV6-5, the J gene TRBJ1-5; 7 bases are a match to TRBD1. Germline V lookup: CDR1 MNHEY, CDR2 SVGAGI. V was clipped by 5 bases and J by 6 bases; unmatched bases: 7. The CDR3 covers 14 residues. The CDR3 reads CASSNQQGFQPQHF. DNA for the CDR3: TGTGCCAGCAGTAACCAACAGGGGTTTCAGCCCCAGCATTTT.

This clone showed up just a few times. This chain joins TRBV6-5 and TRBJ1-6; possibly TRBD1 for D (6 bases). The CDR3 extends over 13 amino acids. Germline values: CDR1 MNHEY, CDR2 SVGAGI. Between the trimmed V and J ends, which lost 7 bases and 8 bases, there was a span of 12 bases. The CDR3 loop reads CASKRRGDSPLHF. The CDR3 nucleotides read TGTGCCAGCAAACGCAGGGGTGATTCACCCCTCCACTTT.

This sequence joins TRBV19 and TRBJ2-4; 11 nucleotides align to TRBD2. CDR1 LNHDA and CDR2 SQIVND come from the germline V gene (reference sequence). V was clipped by 0 bases and J by 3 bases; unmatched bases: 7. CDR3 length equals 18 residues. The CDR3 here is CASSIDGHSGRGKNIQYF. The CDR3 DNA reads as TGTGCCAGTAGTATAGATGGTCATAGCGGGAGGGGCAAAAACATTCAGTACTTC.

This clone was seen more than once but under ten times. The CDR3 sequence is CASSLAGTPEAFF. CDR3 sequence (DNA): TGTGCCAGCAGCTTGGCCGGGACACCCGAAGCTTTCTTT. The rearrangement links TRBV5-4 to TRBJ1-1; TRBD1 might be the D (6 bases). Germline CDR1 is SGHNT and CDR2 is YYREEE (reference sequence). V was clipped by 0 bases and J by 8 bases, with 11 bases between them. The length of the CDR3 is 13 residues.

The V and J genes are TRBV27 and TRBJ2-7; tentative D call: TRBD2 (7 bases). V was shortened by 0 bases and J by 3 bases, with 12 bases between the two germline ends. From germline, CDR1 is MNHEY and CDR2 SMNVEV (reference sequence). The CDR3 totals 15 residues. The DNA of the CDR3 is TGTGCCAGCAGTTTATCAGAAGGGGGGGACTACGAGCAGTACTTC. As protein: CASSLSEGGDYEQYF.

The rearrangement links TRBV7-9 to TRBJ1-1, with D tentatively TRBD1 (5 bases). V was cut by 2 bases and J by 0 bases, with 10 bases left in between. The germline V gene has CDR1 SEHNR and CDR2 FQNEAQ (reference sequence). This CDR3 has 15 amino acids. In DNA, the CDR3 is TGTGCCAGCAGCTTAAGGGGACTCATGAACACTGAAGCTTTCTTT. Protein sequence: CASSLRGLMNTEAFF.

The V call is TRBV6-2 or TRBV6-3, the J call TRBJ2-3, with D possibly TRBD2 on 5 matching bases. The CDR3 totals 15 residues. V lost 3 bases to trimming and J lost 2 bases, with 12 bases between them. The germline gives CDR1 MNHEY, CDR2 SVGEGT. CDR3 in DNA: TGTGCCAGCAGTTATTCCACTAGGGTCACAGATACGCAGTATTTT. This translates into CASSYSTRVTDTQYF.